This T cell receptor (beta chain) was identified during a study of T cell repertoires in cytomegalovirus infection. Overall study context: Recently described HLA-C-restricted plus well-studied HLA-B-restricted CMV epitopes were used. From public TCR beta signatures came an indication of both CMV infection and matching HLA type.

In regard to this clonotype: The antigen is unknown.

TCRdb reprocessed the reads via MiXCR and lists one record per CDR3 protein. Of approximately 730,000 distinct CDR3 sequences in the sample, around 32% were seen once. This CDR3 is 15 amino acids long. Germline V gene sequence: CDR1 SGHAT, CDR2 FQNNGV. The V and J ends lost 2 bases and 2 bases respectively, with 9 bases between them. Study observations and caveats: Individuals carrying CMV plus the relevant HLA were identified by cumulative frequency of public TCR beta families. What dominated the ex vivo response were HLA-C-restricted CMV-specific TCR beta clonotypes.

The source is a human donor in good health (CMV status not recorded). Some clones in this sample may be carry-over from other donors' samples. The input for sequencing was cultured PBMCs, taken from culture after CMV antigen stimulation. The rearrangement joins TRBV11-2 to TRBJ2-2; D is possibly TRBD2 (6 bases). The CDR3 loop reads CASSLWGDNTGELFF. CDR3 sequence (DNA): TGTGCCAGCAGCTTATGGGGGGATAACACCGGGGAGCTGTTTTTT.